The present TCR beta chain was sequenced within a study of T cells after yellow fever vaccination. TCRdb used MiXCR to reprocess the 5' RACE reads, holding one entry per CDR3 protein. The sample lists some 400,000 distinct CDR3 sequences, roughly a sixth seen once, with roughly a sixth in the top ten. The study, taken as a whole, reports: Post-booster repertoires again held most primary-vaccination clones (just under 97% CD4, 85% to 90% CD8).

This clonotype came up a few times. Its antigen is unknown. V lost 1 base and J lost 12, with 10 bases in between. This CDR3 is 13 amino acids long. The sequence derives from a man aged 18 to 30 who received the YFV17D yellow fever vaccine. This chain connects TRBV12-3 or TRBV12-4 to TRBJ2-6; no clear D. Sequenced material: PBMCs, taken before the yellow fever booster vaccination. The CDR3 loop reads CASSLGSAPVLTF. CDR3 nucleotides: TGTGCCAGCAGTTTAGGCTCTGCCCCCGTCCTGACTTTC.